The 20 T cell receptor beta chains below come from one sample, sequenced in a study of a mutant IDH1 vaccine in newly diagnosed glioma. Indicated time point: baseline, week 1 (first vaccination visit). The treatment here: pre-vaccination baseline after standard-of-care therapy. TCRdb keeps only in-frame clones here, not all; method: immunoSEQ multiplex PCR. The sample holds some 38,000 clones, around 90% seen once. Material: PBMCs, obtained from a glioma patient treated with radiotherapy, temozolomide or both. The source of these receptors is a man in his late teens or twenties with glioma.

The rearrangement uses TRBV29-1 and TRBJ1-5; D is unclear. This CDR3 comprises 12 residues. Germline V gene data show CDR1 as SQVTM and CDR2 as ANQGSEA. V dropped 8 bases and J dropped 0 bases, with 8 bases sitting between them. CDR3 DNA: TGCAGCCCTTGGTATAGCAATCAGCCCCAGCATTTT. Translated: CSPWYSNQPQHF.

The chain is built from TRBV28 and TRBJ2-3; 12 bases fit TRBD2. The CDR3 is 16 amino acids. V trimming: 2 bases; J trimming: 3 bases; junction bases outside the gene matches: 3. Germline V gene data show CDR1 as MDHEN and CDR2 as SYDVKM. The CDR3 spells CASSLVLAGGTDTQYF. The CDR3 DNA is TGTGCCAGCAGTTTAGTCCTAGCGGGAGGGACAGATACGCAGTATTTT.

The chain uses TRBV2 and TRBJ2-7; D unresolved. The V end lost 2 bases, the J end lost 1 base, and 9 bases lay between the germline ends. CDR3 size: 14 residues. In germline, CDR1 is SNHLY, CDR2 FYNNEI. CDR3 loop: CASSESWVSYEQYF. Here the CDR3 DNA reads TGTGCCAGCAGTGAATCCTGGGTTTCCTACGAGCAGTACTTC.

The CDR3 protein is CASSERAGVSSKNIQYF. The CDR3 DNA reads TGTGCCAGCAGCGAGCGAGCGGGAGTGTCATCCAAAAACATTCAGTACTTC. The V and J genes are TRBV7-8 and TRBJ2-4; 8 nucleotides align to TRBD2. Germline CDR1 is SGHVS and CDR2 is FQNEAQ. The CDR3 totals 17 residues. V shed 5 bases and J 2 bases; nucleotides not matched to a gene: 11.

The rearrangement uses TRBV30 and TRBJ1-4, with D possibly matching TRBD1 (5 bases). The V gene's germline CDR1 is GTSNPN and CDR2 SVGIG (reference sequence). V was clipped by 8 bases and J by 4 bases, with 17 bases between them. The CDR3 spans 14 residues. CDR3 sequence (DNA): TGTGCCCTGACGTATAGGGGTCTTAATGAAAAACTGTTTTTT. Its protein is CALTYRGLNEKLFF. Full variable domain (rest looked up from reference TRBV30 and TRBJ1-4): SQTIHQWPATLVQPVGSPLSLECTVEGTSNPNLYWYRQAAGRGLQLLFYSVGIGQISSEVPQNLSASRPQDRQFILSSKKLLLSDSGFYLCALTYRGLNEKLFFGSGTQLSVL.

This clone was seen a single time. The V and J genes are TRBV18 and TRBJ1-1; perhaps TRBD1 as D (6 bases). V lost 3 bases and J lost 7, with 12 bases in between. There are 13 residues in the CDR3. Germline V lookup: CDR1 KGHSH, CDR2 LQKENI. CDR3 loop: CASSPGQLVEAFF. CDR3 DNA sequence: TGTGCCAGCTCACCCGGACAGCTCGTTGAAGCTTTCTTT.

The chain couples TRBV7-9 to TRBJ2-1; TRBD1 might be the D (5 bases). Germline CDR1 SEHNR, CDR2 FQNEAQ (reference sequence). V was cut by 1 base and J by 6 bases, with 13 bases left in between. This CDR3 comprises 15 residues. CDR3 sequence (DNA): TGTGCCAGCAGCTTAGACGACAGTCTATTCAATGAGCAGTTCTTC. It specifies CASSLDDSLFNEQFF.

This rearrangement joins TRBV5-4 to TRBJ2-7; D possibly corresponds to TRBD1 (6 bases). Germline V gene data show CDR1 as SGHNT and CDR2 as YYREEE (reference sequence). Trimming left V 3 bases short and J 5 bases short, with 15 bases between. The CDR3 extends over 14 amino acids. CDR3 nucleotide sequence: TGTGCCAGCAGCTCTCCGGGTCCAGGGGACGAGCAGTACTTC. It encodes CASSSPGPGDEQYF.

This clone turned up a few times. This chain links TRBV27 with TRBJ2-2, with D perhaps matching TRBD1 (6 bases). Trimming removed 3 bases from V and 5 bases from J, with 16 bases in between. There are 16 residues in the CDR3. The germline CDR1 and CDR2 sequences are MNHEY and SMNVEV (reference sequence). CDR3 DNA: TGTGCCAGCAGTTTGTCTGTACAGGGTGTGACCGGGGAGCTGTTTTTT. It codes for CASSLSVQGVTGELFF.

The sample holds one count of this clone. The rearrangement uses TRBV27 and TRBJ1-2; tentatively, D is TRBD1 (5 bases). The CDR3 contains 12 residues. Germline assignment: CDR1 MNHEY and CDR2 SMNVEV (reference sequence). Trimming left V 7 bases short and J 1 base short, with 7 bases between. This CDR3 is CASKGVNYGYTF. DNA of the CDR3: TGTGCCAGCAAAGGGGTTAACTATGGCTACACCTTC.

This sequence joins TRBV7-2 and TRBJ1-4, with D perhaps matching TRBD1 (6 bases). The V and J ends lost 0 bases and 4 bases respectively, with 12 bases between them. Germline CDR1 and CDR2: SGHTA and FQGNSA. CDR3 length equals 16 residues. The CDR3 DNA reads as TGTGCCAGCAGCTTAGCGCGGGGGGCGGGTAATGAAAAACTGTTTTTT. Residues: CASSLARGAGNEKLFF.

The chain joins TRBV7-2 to TRBJ2-7; the D gene is possibly TRBD1 (7 bases). The V gene's germline CDR1 is SGHTA and CDR2 FQGNSA. V shed 2 bases and J shed 1 base, with 15 bases lying between them. CDR3 length equals 16 residues. The CDR3 DNA sequence: TGTGCCAGCAGCTTAATTTCGGCAGGGGGGTCCTACGAGCAGTACTTC. It is translated as CASSLISAGGSYEQYF.

The chain uses TRBV7-9 and TRBJ1-4; D may be TRBD1 (6 bases). Trimming took off 7 bases at V and 7 bases at J, with 13 bases between the two ends. Per the germline V gene, CDR1 is SEHNR and CDR2 is FQNEAQ (reference sequence). The CDR3 has 13 amino acids. The DNA for the CDR3 is TGTGCCAGCACCCCAGGGGCAGGTGAAAAACTGTTTTTT. Translated: CASTPGAGEKLFF. Drawing the rest from reference TRBV7-9 and TRBJ1-4, the complete variable domain is DTGVSQNPRHKITKRGQNVTFRCDPISEHNRLYWYRQTLGQGPEFLTYFQNEAQLEKSRLLSDRFSAERPKGSFSTLEIQRTEQGDSAMYLCASTPGAGEKLFFGSGTQLSVL.

This clone was detected once. The chain uses TRBV7-9 and TRBJ2-7; TRBD1 might be the D (6 bases). Germline V gene sequence: CDR1 SEHNR, CDR2 FQNEAQ (reference sequence). Between the trimmed V and J ends, which lost 4 bases and 4 bases, there was a span of 14 bases. The CDR3 consists of 14 residues. The CDR3 loop reads CASSSHTGRYEQYF. The DNA for the CDR3 is TGTGCCAGCAGCTCCCATACAGGGAGATACGAGCAGTACTTC.

The chain is built from TRBV6-5 and TRBJ2-7; 8 bases are shared with TRBD2. CDR1 is MNHEY, CDR2 SVGAGI, per germline. CDR3 length: 16 amino acids. V shed 3 bases, J shed 3 bases, and the junction held 10 bases outside the gene matches. CDR3 protein: CASSYGSGRVGYEQYF. The CDR3 DNA is TGTGCCAGCAGTTATGGTTCCGGGAGGGTTGGCTACGAGCAGTACTTC.

This chain joins TRBV28 and TRBJ1-5; maybe TRBD1 (5 bases). Germline loops: CDR1 MDHEN, CDR2 SYDVKM. Deletions cut 3 bases from V and 2 bases from J, with 8 bases between. The CDR3 is 14 amino acids. CDR3 nucleotide sequence: TGTGCCAGCAGTTTTATAGGGGGCAATCAGCCCCAGCATTTT. Residues: CASSFIGGNQPQHF.

This clone is termed medium-sized. The rearrangement uses TRBV6-5 and TRBJ1-1; TRBD1 agrees at 7 bases. The J segment lost 4 bases and the V segment lost 7 bases, leaving 6 bases of the junction unmatched. Germline-derived CDR1 and CDR2 are MNHEY and SVGAGI. The CDR3 runs to 13 residues. CDR3 nucleotides: TGTGCCAGCACCCGACAGGGAGCCACTGAAGCTTTCTTT. Encoded protein: CASTRQGATEAFF.

The chain recombines TRBV29-1 with TRBJ2-1, with 9 positions matching TRBD2. Per the germline V gene, CDR1 is SQVTM and CDR2 is ANQGSEA. This CDR3 contains 17 residues. V lost 2 bases, J lost 0 bases, and 8 bases stayed unmatched. The CDR3 nucleotides read TGCAGCGTTGAATTGGGCCTAGCGGGAAGCTCCTACAATGAGCAGTTCTTC. Translation: CSVELGLAGSSYNEQFF.

Only one count was recorded for this clone. This rearrangement joins TRBV7-2 to TRBJ2-7; TRBD2 matches at 8 bases. The V and J ends lost 0 bases and 5 bases, in that order; junction bases with no gene match: 6. The CDR3 runs 15 residues. Germline loops: CDR1 SGHTA, CDR2 FQGNSA. This chain's CDR3 is CASSLASGIPNEQYF. CDR3 nucleotide sequence: TGTGCCAGCAGCTTAGCTAGCGGGATCCCCAACGAGCAGTACTTC.

J is TRBJ2-1 and V is TRBV27; 7 bases line up with TRBD1. This CDR3 contains 17 residues. V shed 8 bases and J 0 bases; nucleotides not matched to a gene: 13. Germline V CDR1 and CDR2: MNHEY, SMNVEV (reference sequence). CDR3 coding DNA: TGTGCCAGCCCCGAAGACGGGACAGAATCCTCCTACAATGAGCAGTTCTTC. Protein sequence: CASPEDGTESSYNEQFF.